Following are 31 T cell receptor beta chains from one sample sequenced in a study of OX40 agonist ivuxolimab in advanced cancers. The protocol was immunoSEQ multiplex PCR, while the TCRdb copy is restricted to in-frame clones and leaves out a portion. Of about 20,000 clones listed, approximately 82% are singletons. Material: CD4+ or CD8+ T cells sorted from blood, obtained in a trial of the OX40 agonist ivuxolimab. The receptors originated from an adult with an advanced solid tumor such as melanoma, head and neck, liver or kidney cancer.

The chain carries TRBV10-1 and TRBJ1-3, with a possible D match to TRBD1 (5 bases). The germline CDR1 and CDR2 sequences are WNHNN and SYGVQD (reference sequence). The CDR3 is made up of 13 amino acids. V shed 6 bases and J shed 0 bases, with 6 bases lying between them. The CDR3 coding sequence is TGCGCCAGCAGGGGGACCTCTGGAAACACCATATATTTT. This codes for CASRGTSGNTIYF.

This sequence joins TRBV27 and TRBJ2-7; 8 bases are a match to TRBD2. Germline V lookup: CDR1 MNHEY, CDR2 SMNVEV (reference sequence). Trimming removed 3 bases from V and 2 bases from J; junction bases left unmatched: 3. The CDR3 is 14 residues long. The CDR3: CASSFGGGPYEQYF. The CDR3 DNA follows: TGTGCCAGCAGTTTCGGGGGGGGACCCTACGAGCAGTACTTC.

With regard to this clone: This sample also contains other DNA sequences that code for the same CDR3. The chain combines TRBV25-1 with TRBJ1-1, with D possibly TRBD1 on 5 matching bases. The V gene's germline CDR1 is MGHDK and CDR2 SYGVNS. This CDR3 contains 13 residues. Trimming removed 8 bases from V and 8 bases from J, with 18 bases in between. The CDR3 nucleotides read TGTGCCAGCGGCGAGGAGGGGCTCGCCGAAGCTTTCTTT. This translates into CASGEEGLAEAFF.

The sample holds a few counts of this clone. This chain uses TRBV7-9 with TRBJ2-2, with 13 positions matching TRBD2. Per germline, CDR1 SEHNR and CDR2 FQNEAQ (reference sequence). The CDR3 totals 17 residues. V lost 8 bases to trimming and J lost 0 bases; unmatched junction nucleotides: 6. The CDR3 nucleotides are TGTGCCAGCGGTGACGGGACTAGCGGGACGAACACCGGGGAGCTGTTTTTT. Protein sequence: CASGDGTSGTNTGELFF.

The chain carries TRBV7-7 and TRBJ2-7; D gene ambiguous. The V end was cut by 6 bases, the J end by 4 bases, with 7 bases between. Per germline, CDR1 SSHAT and CDR2 FNYEAQ (reference sequence). The CDR3 covers 11 residues. The CDR3 nucleotides read TGTGCCAGCAGTTATCATTACGAGCAGTACTTC. Protein sequence: CASSYHYEQYF. Looking up the rest from reference TRBV7-7 and TRBJ2-7 gives the full variable domain: GAGVSQSPRYKVTKRGQDVTLRCDPISSHATLYWYQQALGQGPEFLTYFNYEAQPDKSGLPSDRFSAERPEGSISTLTIQRTEQRDSAMYRCASSYHYEQYFGPGTRLTVT.

The rearrangement uses TRBV4-3 and TRBJ2-5; unclear D gene. V shed 5 bases and J shed 1 base, with 14 bases lying between them. The CDR3 contains 15 residues. CDR1 and CDR2 from the germline V gene are LGHNA and YSLEER. CDR3 sequence (DNA): TGCGCCAGCAGCTACGATCTTACACTCCAAGAGACCCAGTACTTC. It codes for CASSYDLTLQETQYF.

This chain connects TRBV11-2 to TRBJ2-7, with 9 bases fitting TRBD2. Trimming at V came to 2 bases and at J to 4 bases, leaving 3 bases not matched to a gene. The CDR3 runs to 14 residues. Per germline, CDR1 SGHAT and CDR2 FQNNGV. Written as DNA, the CDR3 is TGTGCCAGCAGCTTAAGTAGCGGGAGTTACGAGCAGTACTTC. It translates to CASSLSSGSYEQYF.

This chain uses TRBV5-1 with TRBJ2-7, with no clear D. Trimming cost V 0 bases and J 1 base, with 14 bases left between them. CDR3 length equals 16 residues. Germline V gene lookup returns CDR1 SGHRS and CDR2 YFSETQ. CDR3 DNA sequence: TGCGCCAGCAGCTTGGACCCTGACTCGCAATCCTACGAGCAGTACTTC. Its translation: CASSLDPDSQSYEQYF. The variable domain in full, with the rest retrieved from reference TRBV5-1 and TRBJ2-7, is KAGVTQTPRYLIKTRGQQVTLSCSPISGHRSVSWYQQTPGQGLQFLFEYFSETQRNKGNFPGRFSGRQFSNSRSEMNVSTLELGDSALYLCASSLDPDSQSYEQYFGPGTRLTVT.

The gene calls are TRBV15 and TRBJ2-5, with D hard to call. Trimming left V 1 base short and J 4 bases short, with 10 bases between. The CDR3 covers 14 residues. Germline assignment: CDR1 LNHNV and CDR2 YYDKDF (reference sequence). The CDR3 loop reads CATSRVTIGETQYF. The CDR3 DNA reads as TGTGCCACCAGCAGAGTAACAATCGGAGAGACCCAGTACTTC.

The chain uses TRBV6-5 and TRBJ2-7; the D gene is possibly TRBD2 (7 bases). The CDR3 runs to 14 residues. The germline V and J ends were trimmed by 5 bases and 2 bases, with 13 bases remaining between them. The germline CDR1 and CDR2 sequences are MNHEY and SVGAGI. CDR3 region: CASSIGGETYEQYF. The DNA of the CDR3 is TGTGCCAGCAGTATAGGGGGGGAGACCTACGAGCAGTACTTC.

The chain is built from TRBV28 and TRBJ2-5; 9 bases map to TRBD1. The CDR3 contains 16 residues. Germline assignment: CDR1 MDHEN and CDR2 SYDVKM. With 3 bases clipped from V and 3 bases from J, the junction kept 8 bases outside the gene matches. CDR3 region: CASSFTGQGREETQYF. The CDR3 DNA sequence: TGTGCCAGCAGTTTTACAGGACAGGGGAGAGAAGAGACCCAGTACTTC.

The rearrangement links TRBV19 to TRBJ2-2; no clear D gene. Germline V gene sequence: CDR1 LNHDA, CDR2 SQIVND (reference sequence). The V gene lost 2 bases and the J gene lost 4 bases, with 5 bases spanning the gap. CDR3 size: 13 residues. The CDR3 nucleotides are TGTGCCAGTAGTATATTGGCCACCGGGGAGCTGTTTTTT. It specifies CASSILATGELFF.

Only a few counts were recorded for this clone. The V gene is TRBV4-1, the J gene TRBJ1-1, with unresolved D. In germline, CDR1 is MGHRA, CDR2 YSYEKL. V lost 4 bases and J 0 bases, leaving 9 bases between the germline ends. The CDR3 sequence is 14 residues long. CDR3 sequence reads: CASSLDNLNTEAFF. The CDR3, as DNA: TGCGCCAGCAGCCTGGATAACCTGAACACTGAAGCTTTCTTT.

The CDR3 DNA reads TGTGCCAGCAGCGCGGGGGGTGATCAGCCCCAGCATTTT. It yields the protein CASSAGGDQPQHF. This sequence joins TRBV6-5 and TRBJ1-5; perhaps TRBD1 as D (5 bases). Per germline, CDR1 MNHEY and CDR2 SVGAGI. There are 13 residues in the CDR3. Trimming pared 6 bases from V and 5 bases from J, leaving 11 bases between.

This rearrangement joins TRBV10-3 to TRBJ1-2; TRBD1 matches 8 bases. CDR1 and CDR2 (germline): ENHRY, SYGVKD. The length of the CDR3 is 13 residues. Trimming at V came to 7 bases and at J to 5 bases, leaving 6 bases not matched to a gene. CDR3 sequence: CAITPGTGYGYTF. The CDR3 bases are TGTGCCATCACCCCCGGGACAGGATATGGCTACACCTTC.

This sequence joins TRBV9 and TRBJ2-1, with D possibly called TRBD1 or TRBD2 (6 bases each). The CDR3 length is 13 residues. CDR1 is SGDLS, CDR2 YYNGEE, per germline. V was pared by 4 bases and J by 9 bases, with 14 bases between. CDR3 loop: CASSINGGGEQFF. Here the CDR3 DNA reads TGTGCCAGCAGCATAAACGGGGGCGGTGAGCAGTTCTTC.

V is TRBV6-5 and J is TRBJ1-1; tentatively, D is TRBD1 (5 bases). There are 15 residues in the CDR3. The germline V gene encodes CDR1 MNHEY and CDR2 SVGAGI. Trimming pared 6 bases from V and 0 bases from J, leaving 14 bases between. The CDR3 DNA reads as TGTGCCAGCAGCCAAGGGGTCCTCATGAACACTGAAGCTTTCTTT. Translated: CASSQGVLMNTEAFF.

The chain joins TRBV11-2 to TRBJ2-7; 8 bases match TRBD1. CDR1 is SGHAT and CDR2 is FQNNGV in the germline V gene. The CDR3 extends over 14 amino acids. J lost 3 bases, V lost 1 base, and 2 bases had no gene match. CDR3 loop: CASSLVGTGYEQYF. Written as DNA, the CDR3 is TGTGCCAGCAGCTTAGTGGGGACAGGCTACGAGCAGTACTTC.

The chain has TRBV9 and TRBJ1-5, with 7 bases matching TRBD1. The CDR3 length is 15 residues. V lost 0 bases to trimming and J lost 9 bases; unmatched junction nucleotides: 9. Germline values: CDR1 SGDLS, CDR2 YYNGEE. The CDR3 region is CASSVDRGRVLPQHF. DNA for the CDR3: TGTGCCAGCAGCGTAGACAGGGGTAGGGTTCTGCCCCAGCATTTT.

The chain has TRBV7-6 and TRBJ1-6; possible D gene TRBD1, 5 bases. Germline CDR1 is SGHVS and CDR2 is FNYEAQ. The CDR3 runs to 14 residues. V lost 8 bases, J lost 1 base, and 9 bases lay in between. The CDR3 sequence: CASGRDSYNSPLHF. CDR3 DNA: TGTGCCAGCGGCAGGGATTCCTATAATTCACCCCTCCACTTT.

The chain is built from TRBV25-1 and TRBJ1-1; no reliable D call. With 4 bases removed from V and 2 bases from J, the gap between germline ends came to 8 bases. This CDR3 spans 13 amino acids. Germline CDR1 and CDR2: MGHDK and SYGVNS. The CDR3 spells CASSGSLNTEAFF. CDR3 DNA: TGTGCCAGCAGTGGATCACTAAACACTGAAGCTTTCTTT.

J is TRBJ2-3 and V is TRBV2; weak D call: TRBD2 (11 bases). V lost 7 bases and J lost 2, with 25 bases in between. Germline V gene sequence: CDR1 SNHLY, CDR2 FYNNEI. The CDR3 length is 18 residues. The CDR3 DNA reads as TGTGCCAGCACCAGGACAGGGGGACTAGCGGAGCACACAGATACGCAGTATTTT. It yields the protein CASTRTGGLAEHTDTQYF. Full variable domain (missing parts from reference TRBV2 and TRBJ2-3): EPEVTQTPSHQVTQMGQEVILRCVPISNHLYFYWYRQILGQKVEFLVSFYNNEISEKSEIFDDQFSVERPDGSNFTLKIRSTKLEDSAMYFCASTRTGGLAEHTDTQYFGPGTRLTVL.

The gene calls are TRBV6-6 and TRBJ1-1; D is uncertain. V was shortened by 6 bases and J by 6 bases, with 20 bases between the two germline ends. The CDR3 is made up of 15 amino acids. Germline CDR1 MNHNY, CDR2 SVGAGI (reference sequence). This CDR3 reads CASSPRTLLVPEAFF. In DNA, the CDR3 is TGTGCCAGCAGCCCCAGGACCCTACTAGTGCCTGAAGCTTTCTTT.

The V and J genes are TRBV19 and TRBJ2-3, with 8 bases lining up with TRBD2. Germline CDR1 LNHDA, CDR2 SQIVND (reference sequence). V shed 7 bases, J shed 5 bases, and the junction held 2 bases outside the gene matches. CDR3 length: 12 amino acids. The CDR3 DNA is TGTGCCAGTACGAGCGGGGGAGATACGCAGTATTTT. It codes for CASTSGGDTQYF.

The chain combines TRBV7-9 with TRBJ1-1, with no clear D. V lost 5 bases, J lost 11 bases, and 18 bases lay in between. The CDR3 loop spans 13 amino acids. Germline assignment: CDR1 SEHNR and CDR2 FQNEAQ (reference sequence). This CDR3 reads CASSPPPKELAFF. The CDR3 bases are TGTGCCAGCAGCCCGCCCCCCAAGGAACTGGCTTTCTTT.

The CDR3 is CASSVGTGVYTGELFF. CDR3 DNA: TGTGCCAGCAGCGTGGGGACAGGGGTATACACCGGGGAGCTGTTTTTT. The gene calls are TRBV9 and TRBJ2-2; TRBD1 agrees at 10 bases. This CDR3 contains 16 residues. Germline lookup yields CDR1 SGDLS and CDR2 YYNGEE. Losses at the gene ends were 2 bases for V and 3 bases for J; bases not matched to a gene: 4.

The chain combines TRBV11-2 with TRBJ2-1; D is possibly TRBD1 (6 bases). Trimming removed 1 base from V and 7 bases from J, with 11 bases in between. Germline values: CDR1 SGHAT, CDR2 FQNNGV. This CDR3 contains 14 residues. The CDR3 DNA reads TGTGCCAGCAGCTTAGGGACAGTAAGTAATGAGCAGTTCTTC. This codes for CASSLGTVSNEQFF.

The chain couples TRBV7-6 to TRBJ1-4; D might be TRBD1 (6 bases). The germline gives CDR1 SGHVS, CDR2 FNYEAQ. V gave up 4 bases and J gave up 8 bases, with 20 bases separating them. CDR3 size: 16 residues. In DNA, the CDR3 is TGTGCCAGCAGCTCCCCCCACGGGGGCGCATGGGAAAAACTGTTTTTT. Translation: CASSSPHGGAWEKLFF.

The chain combines TRBV29-1 with TRBJ2-5; D is undetermined. CDR3 length: 13 residues. Trimming took off 5 bases at V and 0 bases at J, with 10 bases between the two ends. Germline V gene data show CDR1 as SQVTM and CDR2 as ANQGSEA. For the CDR3, the DNA is TGCAGCGTTACGACCAAGTACCAAGAGACCCAGTACTTC. Protein: CSVTTKYQETQYF. The full variable domain, in which reference TRBV29-1 and TRBJ2-5 provide the parts outside the CDR3, is SAVISQKPSRDICQRGTSLTIQCQVDSQVTMMFWYRQQPGQSLTLIATANQGSEATYESGFVIDKFPISRPNLTFSTLTVSNMSPEDSSIYLCSVTTKYQETQYFGPGTRLLVL.

The V call is TRBV5-4, the J call TRBJ2-7, with 14 bases matching TRBD2. The CDR3 has 17 amino acids. With V trimmed by 5 bases and J by 0 bases, 7 bases remained unmatched. In germline, CDR1 is SGHNT, CDR2 YYREEE (reference sequence). CDR3 region: CASSGLAGGVSSYEQYF. The CDR3, as DNA: TGTGCCAGCAGTGGACTAGCGGGGGGCGTTAGCTCCTACGAGCAGTACTTC.

The chain combines TRBV7-9 with TRBJ2-4; TRBD1 agrees at 8 bases. J lost 5 bases, V lost 2 bases, and 17 bases had no gene match. Looked up from germline, CDR1 is SEHNR and CDR2 is FQNEAQ (reference sequence). This CDR3 spans 19 amino acids. The CDR3 DNA reads as TGTGCCAGCAGCTTAAAGGGGACCCAGGGGGCCGGAATCCAAAACATTCAGTACTTC. Its translation: CASSLKGTQGAGIQNIQYF.